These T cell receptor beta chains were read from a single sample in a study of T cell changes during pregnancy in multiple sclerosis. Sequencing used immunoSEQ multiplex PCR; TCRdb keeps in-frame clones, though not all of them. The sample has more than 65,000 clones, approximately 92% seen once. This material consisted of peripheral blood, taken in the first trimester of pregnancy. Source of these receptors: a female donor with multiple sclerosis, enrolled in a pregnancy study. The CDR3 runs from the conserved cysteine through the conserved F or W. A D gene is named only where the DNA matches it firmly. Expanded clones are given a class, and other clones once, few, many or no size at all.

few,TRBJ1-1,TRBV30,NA,CAWSVLYGNTEAFF,TGTGCCTGGAGTGTACTTTACGGTAACACTGAAGCTTTCTTT
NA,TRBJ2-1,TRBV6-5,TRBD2,CASSYSMASGKYEQFF,TGTGCCAGCAGTTACTCGATGGCTAGCGGGAAGTATGAGCAGTTCTTC
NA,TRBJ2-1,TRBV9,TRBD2,CASSVGLAGVNNEQFF,TGTGCCAGCAGCGTGGGACTAGCGGGAGTAAACAATGAGCAGTTCTTC
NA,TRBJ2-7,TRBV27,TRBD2,CASSFGLAFNSYEQYF,TGTGCCAGCAGTTTCGGACTAGCGTTTAACTCCTACGAGCAGTACTTC
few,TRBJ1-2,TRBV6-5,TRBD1,CASSPGQARYGYTF,TGTGCCAGCAGCCCGGGACAGGCCCGGTATGGCTACACCTTC
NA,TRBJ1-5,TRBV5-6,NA,CASSLGGHNQPQHF,TGTGCCAGCAGCTTGGGGGGGCATAATCAGCCCCAGCATTTT
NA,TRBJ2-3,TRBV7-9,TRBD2,CASSWTSGGVDTQYF,TGTGCCAGCAGCTGGACTAGCGGGGGGGTAGATACGCAGTATTTT
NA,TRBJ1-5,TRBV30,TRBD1,CAWSDARGTVNQPQHF,TGTGCCTGGAGTGACGCCCGGGGGACAGTAAATCAGCCCCAGCATTTT
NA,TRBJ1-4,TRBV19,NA,CASSIPTETGEKLFF,TGTGCCAGTAGTATCCCCACTGAAACCGGTGAAAAACTGTTTTTT
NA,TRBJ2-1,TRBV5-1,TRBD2,CASSLDRLAGDNEQFF,TGCGCCAGCAGCTTGGACCGTCTAGCGGGGGACAATGAGCAGTTCTTC
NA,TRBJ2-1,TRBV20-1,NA,CSAEDNEQFF,TGCAGTGCCGAGGACAATGAGCAGTTCTTC
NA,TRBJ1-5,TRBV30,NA,CAWSHRGNQPQHF,TGTGCCTGGAGTCATCGCGGTAATCAGCCCCAGCATTTT
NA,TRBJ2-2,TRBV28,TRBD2,CASSPPGLAVHGELFF,TGTGCCAGCAGTCCTCCGGGACTAGCGGTCCACGGGGAGCTGTTTTTT
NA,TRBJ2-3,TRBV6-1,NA,CASRLVTDTQYF,TGTGCCAGCAGACTAGTCACAGATACGCAGTATTTT
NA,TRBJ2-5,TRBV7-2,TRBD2,CASSREGRSQETQYF,TGTGCCAGCAGCCGGGAGGGTCGAAGTCAGGAGACCCAGTACTTC
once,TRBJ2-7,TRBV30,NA,CAWSLGLNYEQYF,TGTGCCTGGAGTTTGGGACTCAACTACGAGCAGTACTTC
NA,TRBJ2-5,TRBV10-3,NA,CAISLTGQETQYF,TGTGCCATCAGTTTGACAGGCCAAGAGACCCAGTACTTC
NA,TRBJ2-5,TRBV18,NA,CASSLQGAEQETQYF,TGTGCCAGCTCCCTTCAAGGGGCCGAGCAAGAGACCCAGTACTTC
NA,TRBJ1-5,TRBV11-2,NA,CASSLGGLSYQPQHF,TGTGCCAGCAGCTTAGGGGGGCTTTCCTATCAGCCCCAGCATTTT
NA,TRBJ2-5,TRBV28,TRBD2,CASSFAASGSGTQYF,TGTGCCAGCAGTTTCGCGGCTAGCGGGAGTGGGACCCAGTACTTC